This T cell receptor beta chain comes out of a study of T cell responses to AZD1222 COVID-19 vaccine. Germline CDR1 and CDR2: SGHDN and FVKESK. The CDR3 is 16 amino acids. Losses at the gene ends were 4 bases for V and 8 bases for J; bases not matched to a gene: 13. The method was immunoSEQ multiplex PCR; TCRdb's version includes in-frame clones alone and lacks a portion of them. Here the sample spans more than 150,000 clones, around 88% being singletons. Source: peripheral blood, taken on day 0 of AZD1222 vaccination. The V gene is TRBV14, the J gene TRBJ1-4, with TRBD1 matching 7 bases. The TCR was taken from an adult in good health. The CDR3 here is CASSPTRQGLEEKLFF. The CDR3 DNA reads as TGTGCCAGCAGCCCGACTCGACAGGGTCTTGAAGAAAAACTGTTTTTT.